This T cell receptor (beta chain) is drawn from a study of T-cell reconstitution after alpha-beta-depleted transplantation in children (dated by TCRdb to the mid-2010s). Background for the entire study: The study quantitatively tracked T-cell immune reconstitution after TCRalphabeta/CD19-depleted allogeneic hematopoietic cell transplantation in children using TCR repertoire profiling.

This clonotype was recorded at least ten times. This receptor's antigen is unknown. Base qualities were left out, and no much larger clone turns up one base away. Library preparation employed PCR. The run used an Illumina HiSeq 2500. TCR library preparation used molecular barcoding, with unique molecular identifiers applied to normalize quantification of the TCRbeta repertoire. Using fastp at Q25 and MiXCR, TCRdb reprocessed the public reads and kept productive beta chains. Rows are combined by CDR3 protein, so each entry shows the most common genes and DNA. The sample table holds some 350,000 distinct CDR3 sequences, of which over 9% were seen once. The ten largest clonotypes hold around 2.4% of the sample. Trimming at the junction amounts to 4 bases on V and 0 bases on J, and the germline ends lie 13 bases apart. Inclusive of the bounding cysteine and phenylalanine, the CDR3 is 15 residues long. Kept here is only the CDR3 DNA, which spans 45 bases and is read in frame from base 1. CDR1 is given as SGHRS and CDR2 as YFSETQ, both from the germline V gene.

The sequences come from PBMCs from the stem cell graft donor, collected from the stem cell graft. The rearrangement combines TRBV5-1 with TRBJ1-2; the D gene is perhaps TRBD1, on 5 matching bases. The receptor was isolated from a human donor who donated a stem cell graft to a child with acute lymphoblastic leukemia. The sequence in DNA is TGCGCCAGCAGCACCGGGACGGCCACTAACTATGGCTACACCTTC. Translated, this gives CASSTGTATNYGYTF. When the CDR3 is completed using the reference TRBV5-1 and TRBJ1-2 genes on either side, the full variable domain is KAGVTQTPRYLIKTRGQQVTLSCSPISGHRSVSWYQQTPGQGLQFLFEYFSETQRNKGNFPGRFSGRQFSNSRSEMNVSTLELGDSALYLCASSTGTATNYGYTFGSGTRLTVV.